The entry that follows covers one T cell receptor (beta chain) sequence. This sample is part of a study of neurological immune-mediated disorders. Germline CDR1 reads SQVTM; CDR2 reads ANQGSEA. CDR3 length: 14 residues. Trimming took 7 bases from V and 0 from J, leaving 12 bases between them. MiXCR, run by TCRdb on the 5' RACE reads, gives a single entry per CDR3 protein. The data show some 53,000 distinct CDR3 sequences, approximately 16% seen once. The TCR sequence derives from a man between 60 and 70 years old in good health. J is TRBJ2-2 and V is TRBV29-1, with D possibly being TRBD2 (5 bases). Material for sequencing was PBMCs. CDR3 bases: TGCAGCGCATGGACTGGGTCGAACACCGGGGAGCTGTTTTTT. It specifies CSAWTGSNTGELFF.